The present T cell receptor (beta chain) was sequenced within a study of blood T cell repertoires in COVID-19. Study background: COVID-19 samples collected from the United States, Italy and Spain covered acute and convalescent phases. Sample material is recorded as cDNA or gDNA derived from T cells, B-cell-depleted T cells, or PBMCs.

The CDR3 consists of 15 residues. Looked up from germline, CDR1 is WNHNN and CDR2 is SYGVQD (reference sequence). J gave up 1 base and V 5 bases, and 5 bases lay outside the gene matches. The protocol was immunoSEQ multiplex PCR, while the TCRdb copy is restricted to in-frame clones and leaves out a portion. Seen here are roughly 260,000 clones, roughly nine tenths observed once, and the top ten hold 1% to 1.5%. This study enrolled people aged roughly 18 to 89 from roughly 24 US geographic areas. Participants had their cohort set by participant-reported clinical history. Sequenced sample: PBMCs or T cells enriched from blood (not recorded which). The genes are TRBV10-1 and TRBJ1-3; 7 positions agree with TRBD1. This receptor was obtained from a human donor in a cohort exposed to, infected with or recovered from COVID-19 (not recorded which). The donor label of this sample is uncertain. The CDR3 nucleotides are TGCGCCAGCAGTCCACAGGGGACATCTGGAAACACCATATATTTT. The encoded protein is CASSPQGTSGNTIYF.